The clone carrying this T cell receptor (beta chain) was counted only a few times. The antigen remains undetermined. Germline-derived CDR1 and CDR2 are SGHTA and FQGNSA. J lost 7 bases, V lost 1 base, and 5 bases had no gene match. This CDR3 contains 16 residues. The data derive from a study of vaccination and CD4 T cells after COVID-19. Cultured CD4+ T cells had their DNA profiled by the Oncomine TCR Beta short-read assay. TCRdb ran MiXCR on the PCR reads and lists one entry per CDR3 protein. This sample carries roughly 16,000 distinct CDR3 sequences, less than 50% of them seen once, and the ten largest clones take roughly 5.7%. Treatment here: approximately nine-day PBMC culture with coronavirus spike peptide pools or control peptides (ViraFEST assay).

V and J are TRBV7-2 and TRBJ1-5; 12 nucleotides align to TRBD1. This receptor was identified in a human donor who had recovered from COVID-19. Material: CD4+ T cells from blood, cultured in vitro, obtained before SARS-CoV-2 vaccination. CDR3 loop: CASSLEGQGARQPQHF. As DNA, the CDR3 is TGTGCCAGCAGCTTAGAGGGACAGGGGGCTCGGCAGCCCCAGCATTTT.